One sample yielded the 25 T cell receptor beta chains listed below, sequenced in a study of PD-L1 blockade in urothelial cancer. The time point: pretreatment peripheral blood. The table came from immunoSEQ multiplex PCR; TCRdb's copy has only in-frame clones and leaves some out. The sample has about 43,000 clones, 75% to 85% seen once. Sequencing used PBMCs, obtained around atezolizumab (anti-PD-L1) treatment. Receptor source: a man aged 55 to 70 with urothelial cancer.

CDR3 nucleotides: TGTGCCAGCAGCTTGTACGGGGAGAACAATGAGCAGTTCTTC. The encoded protein is CASSLYGENNEQFF. The V and J genes are TRBV11-3 and TRBJ2-1; TRBD2 might be the D (5 bases). CDR1 and CDR2 (germline): SGHNT, YENEEA. Trimming took 3 bases from V and 5 from J, leaving 11 bases between them. The CDR3 is 14 residues long.

This chain joins TRBV6-4 and TRBJ1-1; 8 bases fit TRBD1. The CDR3 loop spans 14 amino acids. The germline V gene has CDR1 MRHNA and CDR2 SNTAGT. V lost 7 bases and J lost 5; bases outside the gene matches: 9. The CDR3 sequence is CASKYGQGATEAFF. CDR3 DNA sequence: TGTGCCAGCAAGTATGGACAGGGCGCAACTGAAGCTTTCTTT.

Worth noting for this clone: The same CDR3 is also encoded by other DNA sequences in this sample. V is TRBV12-5 and J is TRBJ2-5, with TRBD1 identical over 10 bases. V lost 5 bases, J lost 5 bases, and 2 bases stayed unmatched. The germline V gene encodes CDR1 LGHNT and CDR2 FRNRAP. The CDR3 loop spans 13 amino acids. CDR3 sequence: CASGVDRGETQYF. The CDR3 DNA sequence: TGTGCTAGTGGTGTGGACAGGGGGGAGACCCAGTACTTC.

The V call is TRBV4-3, the J call TRBJ1-2; tentative D call: TRBD1 (6 bases). Germline-derived CDR1 and CDR2 are LGHNA and YSLEER. The CDR3 covers 13 residues. Trimming pared 3 bases from V and 4 bases from J, leaving 9 bases between. CDR3 DNA sequence: TGCGCCAGCAGCCACAGGGGCTCCTATGGCTACACCTTC. Residues: CASSHRGSYGYTF.

This chain uses TRBV10-3 with TRBJ2-1; possible D gene TRBD2, 5 bases. Germline-derived CDR1 and CDR2 are ENHRY and SYGVKD. This CDR3 is built from 11 residues. Trimming cost V 5 bases and J 6 bases, with 5 bases left between them. The CDR3 reads CAISTSNEQFF. CDR3 nucleotide sequence: TGTGCCATCAGTACTAGCAATGAGCAGTTCTTC.

This clone was recorded once. The CDR3: CASRGGRLAGHNEQFF. The CDR3 DNA reads TGTGCCAGCAGGGGGGGTAGGTTAGCGGGCCACAATGAGCAGTTCTTC. V and J are TRBV27 and TRBJ2-1, with TRBD2 matching over 7 bases. The V gene's germline CDR1 is MNHEY and CDR2 SMNVEV (reference sequence). The CDR3 covers 16 residues. V lost 6 bases and J lost 5; bases outside the gene matches: 13.

J is TRBJ2-3 and V is TRBV30, with D possibly being TRBD2 (6 bases). Deletions cut 5 bases from V and 6 bases from J, with 18 bases between. The CDR3 loop spans 14 amino acids. Germline lookup yields CDR1 GTSNPN and CDR2 SVGIG (reference sequence). CDR3 sequence reads: CAWSGGWDGDTQYF. The CDR3 DNA is TGTGCCTGGTCCGGGGGTTGGGATGGGGATACGCAGTATTTT. The full variable domain, completed using reference TRBV30 and TRBJ2-3, is SQTIHQWPATLVQPVGSPLSLECTVEGTSNPNLYWYRQAAGRGLQLLFYSVGIGQISSEVPQNLSASRPQDRQFILSSKKLLLSDSGFYLCAWSGGWDGDTQYFGPGTRLTVL.

The gene calls are TRBV5-6 and TRBJ2-3, with D possibly TRBD2 on 6 matching bases. V gave up 2 bases and J gave up 1 base, with 17 bases separating them. CDR3 length: 17 amino acids. CDR1 SGHDT and CDR2 YYEEEE come from the germline V gene. The CDR3: CASSFAPGGRGTDTQYF. Here the CDR3 DNA reads TGTGCCAGCAGCTTCGCCCCAGGAGGGCGGGGCACAGATACGCAGTATTTT.

This clone has more than one count but fewer than ten. V usage is TRBV30 and J usage is TRBJ1-1, with 7 bases aligning to TRBD1. With 4 bases clipped from V and 0 bases from J, the junction kept 2 bases outside the gene matches. The CDR3 contains 13 residues. CDR1 is GTSNPN, CDR2 SVGIG, per germline (reference sequence). CDR3: CAWMTGLNTEAFF. As DNA, the CDR3 is TGTGCCTGGATGACAGGGTTGAACACTGAAGCTTTCTTT.

This clone appeared a few times. V gene TRBV10-1 combines with J gene TRBJ2-7, with D tentatively TRBD1 (6 bases). Germline-derived CDR1 and CDR2 are WNHNN and SYGVQD (reference sequence). V dropped 6 bases and J dropped 3 bases, with 12 bases sitting between them. This CDR3 contains 13 residues. This chain's CDR3 is CASRAYRVYEQYF. The CDR3 nucleotides are TGCGCCAGCAGAGCCTACAGGGTCTACGAGCAGTACTTC.

The gene calls are TRBV11-2 and TRBJ2-7; 7 bases map to TRBD2. The CDR3 loop spans 14 amino acids. The germline gives CDR1 SGHAT, CDR2 FQNNGV. V lost 2 bases, J lost 3 bases, and 4 bases stayed unmatched. Here the CDR3 reads CASSLRGTNYEQYF. For the CDR3, the DNA is TGTGCCAGCAGCTTACGAGGGACTAACTACGAGCAGTACTTC.

The CDR3 nucleotides read TGTGCCAGCAGTCCCGGACAGGTCGGCACAGATACGCAGTATTTT. Translating it yields CASSPGQVGTDTQYF. The rearrangement joins TRBV28 to TRBJ2-3; TRBD1 matches 7 bases. V lost 5 bases and J lost 1; bases outside the gene matches: 6. The CDR3 length is 15 residues. CDR1 and CDR2 (germline): MDHEN, SYDVKM. Full variable domain (rest looked up from reference TRBV28 and TRBJ2-3): DVKVTQSSRYLVKRTGEKVFLECVQDMDHENMFWYRQDPGLGLRLIYFSYDVKMKEKGDIPEGYSVSREKKERFSLILESASTNQTSMYLCASSPGQVGTDTQYFGPGTRLTVL.

The chain has TRBV21-1 and TRBJ2-5; the table's D call of TRBD2 was not tested on the DNA. TRBV21-1 counts as a pseudogene. This CDR3 region has 18 residues. This chain's CDR3 is CASSKGLAGGSSEETQYF. In nucleotides, the CDR3 is TGTGCCAGCAGCAAGGGACTAGCGGGAGGGTCTTCGGAAGAGACCCAGTACTTC.

This rearrangement joins TRBV6-1 to TRBJ1-5, with 8 bases aligning to TRBD1. CDR3 length: 15 amino acids. Germline assignment: CDR1 MNHNS and CDR2 SASEGT. The trim removed 5 bases at V and 4 bases at J, leaving 7 bases unmatched. Written as DNA, the CDR3 is TGTGCCAGCAGTTTAGGACAGGGTCAGAATCAGCCCCAGCATTTT. This sequence encodes CASSLGQGQNQPQHF.

This clone turned up a few times. The genes are TRBV6-1 and TRBJ2-2; D unclear. The germline V gene encodes CDR1 MNHNS and CDR2 SASEGT. With 2 bases removed from V and 5 bases from J, the gap between germline ends came to 6 bases. This CDR3 is 13 amino acids long. CDR3 DNA sequence: TGTGCCAGCAGTGAATCCTTTACCGGGGAGCTGTTTTTT. As protein: CASSESFTGELFF.

This chain links TRBV5-1 with TRBJ1-1; D gene ambiguous. V gave up 3 bases and J gave up 5 bases, with 20 bases separating them. The CDR3 consists of 16 residues. Germline V gives CDR1 SGHRS, CDR2 YFSETQ. The DNA of the CDR3 is TGCGCCAGCAGCTCGGGAGGAGGCTCAATTGGGACTGAAGCTTTCTTT. Residues: CASSSGGGSIGTEAFF.

The chain joins TRBV5-1 to TRBJ2-5, with D possibly being TRBD2 (5 bases). Germline V gives CDR1 SGHRS, CDR2 YFSETQ. V was cut by 1 base and J by 2 bases, with 9 bases left in between. The CDR3 has 14 residues. The CDR3 DNA follows: TGCGCCAGCAGCTTGAGAGGGCTACAAGAGACCCAGTACTTC. Amino acid sequence: CASSLRGLQETQYF.

The rearrangement uses TRBV7-2 and TRBJ2-7, with 9 bases fitting TRBD1. CDR1 is SGHTA and CDR2 is FQGNSA in the germline V gene. J gave up 4 bases and V 5 bases, and 9 bases lay outside the gene matches. There are 15 residues in the CDR3. CDR3 sequence (DNA): TGTGCCAGCAGCCCCGGGACAGGGTTTTTGTACGAGCAGTACTTC. It specifies CASSPGTGFLYEQYF.

The chain couples TRBV5-1 to TRBJ2-1, with 7 bases that match TRBD2. The germline V gene encodes CDR1 SGHRS and CDR2 YFSETQ. The J segment lost 4 bases and the V segment lost 0 bases, leaving 7 bases of the junction unmatched. The length of the CDR3 is 16 residues. The DNA of the CDR3 is TGCGCCAGCAGCTTGGTGTCTAGCGGCAAGTACAATGAGCAGTTCTTC. This codes for CASSLVSSGKYNEQFF.

The CDR3 loop reads CASSPAGVLMEQPQHF. The CDR3 DNA reads as TGCGCCAGCAGTCCGGCCGGGGTCTTGATGGAACAGCCCCAGCATTTT. This rearrangement joins TRBV23-1 to TRBJ1-5; D uncertain. TRBV23-1 is classed as an ORF, of uncertain function. This CDR3 has 16 residues. Trimming left V 4 bases short and J 7 bases short, with 20 bases between.

V usage is TRBV28 and J usage is TRBJ2-7; no firm D call. The CDR3 is 14 residues long. V was cut by 2 bases and J by 5 bases, with 13 bases left in between. Germline lookup yields CDR1 MDHEN and CDR2 SYDVKM. The CDR3 region has the DNA TGTGCCAGCAGTTTACCCCTTGGGCAGGACGAGCAGTACTTC. Its translation: CASSLPLGQDEQYF.

This sequence joins TRBV7-2 and TRBJ1-2; 8 positions agree with TRBD1. CDR1 is SGHTA and CDR2 is FQGNSA in the germline V gene. This CDR3 contains 14 residues. Trimming took 4 bases from V and 4 from J; bases not matched to a gene: 5. Here the CDR3 reads CASSSPGGGYGYTF. CDR3 DNA sequence: TGTGCCAGCAGCTCCCCAGGGGGCGGCTATGGCTACACCTTC.

The chain couples TRBV28 to TRBJ1-4; 10 nucleotides align to TRBD1. V dropped 4 bases and J dropped 3; count of bases not matched to a gene: 5. CDR3 length: 16 amino acids. From germline, CDR1 is MDHEN and CDR2 SYDVKM. The CDR3 region is CASSSSGTGANEKLFF. DNA for the CDR3: TGTGCCAGCAGTTCATCCGGGACAGGGGCTAATGAAAAACTGTTTTTT.

The chain recombines TRBV4-2 with TRBJ2-3; no reliable D call. Germline loops: CDR1 LGHNA, CDR2 YNFKEQ. Trimming pared 0 bases from V and 0 bases from J, leaving 4 bases between. There are 14 residues in the CDR3. DNA of the CDR3: TGTGCCAGCAGCCAAGACCCTAGCACAGATACGCAGTATTTT. This encodes CASSQDPSTDTQYF.

The rearrangement links TRBV6-5 to TRBJ1-1; D is uncertain. The CDR3 is 13 residues long. CDR1 and CDR2 from the germline V gene are MNHEY and SVGAGI. The V end lost 6 bases, the J end lost 10 bases, and 18 bases lay between the germline ends. This CDR3 is CASSPQPATGAFF. In nucleotides, the CDR3 is TGTGCCAGCAGCCCTCAACCAGCGACGGGAGCTTTCTTT.